This is a list of T cell receptor beta chains from one sample in a study of blood T cell repertoires in COVID-19. TCRdb keeps only in-frame clones here, not all; method: immunoSEQ multiplex PCR. The data show some 100,000 clones, with more than 65% seen just once and approximately 15% held by the top ten. The source material was peripheral blood. These TCRs come from a human donor in a cohort sampled during active COVID-19. CDR3s include the opening cysteine and the closing phenylalanine or tryptophan. The D gene is left open where the match is weak. The listing skips clone size in some rows; elsewhere it reads once, few, many or a size class.

j_call v_call d_call clone_size cdr3_nt cdr3_aa
TRBJ2-7 TRBV18 TRBD2 NA TGTGCCAGCTCACCGTGGACTAGCTACGAGCAGTACTTC CASSPWTSYEQYF
TRBJ2-2 TRBV2 NA few TGTGCCAGCAGTGAAGCGGCCTGGGAGCTGTTTTTT CASSEAAWELFF
TRBJ1-3 TRBV3-1/TRBV3-2 TRBD1 NA TGTGCCAGCAGCCGGACAGGGGCTGGAAACACCATATATTTT CASSRTGAGNTIYF
TRBJ2-5 TRBV27 TRBD2 NA TGTGCCAGCAGTAGCGCCCAACTAGCGAGAGAGACCCAGTACTTC CASSSAQLARETQYF
TRBJ2-7 TRBV6-5 NA NA TGTGCCAGCAAGGAGGCTTATAGGTGGGAGCAGTACTTC CASKEAYRWEQYF
TRBJ2-7 TRBV5-1 NA few TGCGCCAGCTCCGCACAGGCAAATCCCTTGTACGAGCAGTACTTC CASSAQANPLYEQYF
TRBJ2-7 TRBV4-2 NA NA TGTGCCAGCAGCCAAGGCCTAGCCGACGAGCAGTACTTC CASSQGLADEQYF
TRBJ1-5 TRBV5-5 NA NA TGTGCCAGCAGCTTGGATGCAGGGGCACTACAGCCCCAGCATTTT CASSLDAGALQPQHF
TRBJ2-1 TRBV11-2 NA NA TGTGCCAGCAGCTTAGATCGCTTCGGGGGGCAAGAGCAGTTCTTC CASSLDRFGGQEQFF
TRBJ2-3 TRBV19 TRBD2 once TGTGCCAGTAGATCCCCAGGCGGGAGTCGGTCAGATACGCAGTATTTT CASRSPGGSRSDTQYF
TRBJ2-1 TRBV6-5 TRBD1 NA TGTGCCAGCGACAGGGGCAATGAGCAGTTCTTC CASDRGNEQFF
TRBJ1-1 TRBV5-5 TRBD1 NA TGTGCCAGCAGCTTTGGGACAGGGGTTTGGAACACTGAAGCTTTCTTT CASSFGTGVWNTEAFF
TRBJ2-6 TRBV6-1 NA NA TGTGCCAGCAGTGAAGGCTCACAGAGCTCTGGGGCCAACGTCCTGACTTTC CASSEGSQSSGANVLTF
TRBJ1-4 TRBV4-1 TRBD1 NA TGCGCCAGCAGCCAAAGTCCGGACAGGGAGAATGAAAAACTGTTTTTT CASSQSPDRENEKLFF
TRBJ2-5 TRBV7-9 NA NA TGTGCCAGCAGCGCGGGCGGGACAGAGACCCAGTACTTC CASSAGGTETQYF
TRBJ2-2 TRBV2 NA once TGTGCCAGCAGTGAACCGAGAACTAGGACCGGGGAGCTGTTTTTT CASSEPRTRTGELFF
TRBJ1-2 TRBV6-1 NA NA TGTGCCAGCAGTGAAGCCCCGGGGGGTTATGGCTACACCTTC CASSEAPGGYGYTF
TRBJ2-3 TRBV24-1 TRBD1 NA TGTGCCACCAGTGATTTGCAGGGGAAGGACAGGGGCAGCACAGATACGCAGTATTTT CATSDLQGKDRGSTDTQYF
TRBJ1-6 TRBV10-3 NA NA TGTGCCATCAGAAGGACGGGGGATAATTCACCCCTCCACTTT CAIRRTGDNSPLHF
TRBJ1-2 TRBV28 TRBD1 once TGTGCCAGCAGTTCGACAGGGGTAGTCTATGGCTACACCTTC CASSSTGVVYGYTF
TRBJ2-1 TRBV7-2 TRBD1 few TGTGCCAGCAGCTTAGCCGAGACAGGGGGGCAAAATGAGCAGTTCTTC CASSLAETGGQNEQFF
TRBJ2-3 TRBV28 NA NA TGTGCCAGCAAGGTGGGACTTCGCACAGATACGCAGTATTTT CASKVGLRTDTQYF
TRBJ2-7 TRBV30 NA NA TGTGCCTGGAGTAGGGGGGGAGGAGGGTACGAGCAGTACTTC CAWSRGGGGYEQYF
TRBJ1-4 TRBV23-1 TRBD1 NA TGCGCCAGCAGTCAATTCCGAGGACAGGAAGGGGAAAAACTGTTTTTT CASSQFRGQEGEKLFF
TRBJ2-7 TRBV6-5 NA NA TGTGCCAGCAGTCTGAGTAGCGCTTACTCCTACGAGCAGTACTTC CASSLSSAYSYEQYF
TRBJ2-7 TRBV3-1/TRBV3-2 NA once TGTGCCAGCAGCCACCACGGACAGCACGAGCAGTACTTC CASSHHGQHEQYF
TRBJ2-1 TRBV5-4 NA NA TGTGCCAGCAGCTTCAGGGATTCCTACAATGAGCAGTTCTTC CASSFRDSYNEQFF
TRBJ2-5 TRBV3-1/TRBV3-2 TRBD1 once TGTGCCAGCAGCCAAGCGGGGACAGGGGATCAAGAGACCCAGTACTTC CASSQAGTGDQETQYF
TRBJ1-1 TRBV9 TRBD1 NA TGTGCCAGCAGCGTAGACGGGACAGGGGGGGGCACTGAAGCTTTCTTT CASSVDGTGGGTEAFF
TRBJ1-2 TRBV30 TRBD1 NA TGTGCCTGGGGTACTGGACCAGGGGGCGCCAATGGCTACACCTTC CAWGTGPGGANGYTF
TRBJ1-5 TRBV7-2 NA NA TGTGCCAGCAGCTTACTGGTGGGACTGGGCGGAGGGCAGCCCCAGCATTTT CASSLLVGLGGGQPQHF
TRBJ1-3 TRBV7-2 NA once TGTGCCAGCAGCAATAGAATCGGCGGTTCGGGAAACACCATATATTTT CASSNRIGGSGNTIYF
TRBJ2-7 TRBV6-5 NA NA TGTGCCAGCAGTTACTCCCCTCGGCGGGGCGAGCAGTACTTC CASSYSPRRGEQYF
TRBJ1-6 TRBV12-3/TRBV12-4 NA NA TGTGCCAGCACCCTTGTCCGGGGATCACCCCTCCACTTT CASTLVRGSPLHF
TRBJ2-3 TRBV9 TRBD2 NA TGTGCCAGCAGCGTAGGTCCTAGCGGGAGAGGGTCGGGTACGCAGTATTTT CASSVGPSGRGSGTQYF
TRBJ1-2 TRBV28 TRBD1 NA TGTGCCAGCAGTTTACCGGGGGGACAGGGCTATGGCTACACCTTC CASSLPGGQGYGYTF
TRBJ2-1 TRBV30 NA NA TGTGCCTGGAGTGATCTCAATGAGCAGTTCTTC CAWSDLNEQFF
TRBJ2-3 TRBV2 TRBD1 few TGTGCCAGCGATGGACAGGGGGCATATACGCAGTATTTT CASDGQGAYTQYF
TRBJ1-2 TRBV2 TRBD1 once TGTGCCAGCAATGGGGGACAGGGGAAGCACACCTTC CASNGGQGKHTF
TRBJ2-6 TRBV2 TRBD1 NA TGTGCCAGCGAATTGGACAGGTTAAGCTCTGGGGCCAACGTCCTGACTTTC CASELDRLSSGANVLTF
TRBJ2-1 TRBV6-2/TRBV6-3 NA NA TGTGCCAGCAGTTTCTGGGGGACTTCCAATGAGCAGTTCTTC CASSFWGTSNEQFF
TRBJ1-6 TRBV7-9 NA NA TGTGCCAGCAGCCCCGTCGCGAGTACTCTGAATTCACCCCTCCACTTT CASSPVASTLNSPLHF
TRBJ2-7 TRBV5-1 NA NA TGCGCCAGCAGCTCCCCAGGGTACTACGAGCAGTACTTC CASSSPGYYEQYF
TRBJ2-1 TRBV5-1 TRBD2 NA TGCGCCAGCCAGACTAGCGGGGTTTCCTACAATGAGCAGTTCTTC CASQTSGVSYNEQFF
TRBJ2-2 TRBV18 TRBD1 NA TGTGCCAGCTCACCAGGACAGGGGGCCGGCGGGGAGCTGTTTTTT CASSPGQGAGGELFF
TRBJ2-2 TRBV30 TRBD2 NA TGTGCCTGGACTAGCGGGGGGGCCAGGCGAGCCGGGGAGCTGTTTTTT CAWTSGGARRAGELFF
TRBJ1-4 TRBV5-4 TRBD1 NA TGTGCCAGCAGCCCGGGACAGGTTAATGAAAAACTGTTTTTT CASSPGQVNEKLFF
TRBJ1-3 TRBV19 TRBD1 once TGTGCCAGTAGCGCACAGGGGGCGATCGGAAACACCATATATTTT CASSAQGAIGNTIYF
TRBJ2-1 TRBV2 NA NA TGTGCCAGCAGTGATCGGGGGAAGCAGTTCTTC CASSDRGKQFF
TRBJ2-1 TRBV7-9 NA NA TGTGCCAGCAGCCCCTCGGGGAGAGGTGAGCAGTTCTTC CASSPSGRGEQFF
TRBJ2-7 TRBV5-6 NA NA TGTGCCAGCAGCCGCAACCGAGGGACCTACGAGCAGTACTTC CASSRNRGTYEQYF
TRBJ1-1 TRBV19 NA NA TGTGCCAGTAGTATAGATCGGGGGAACACTGAAGCTTTCTTT CASSIDRGNTEAFF
TRBJ1-3 TRBV3-1/TRBV3-2 NA medium-sized TGTGCCAGCAGCCAAGCGATACCGACAGGCTCTGGAAACACCATATATTTT CASSQAIPTGSGNTIYF
TRBJ2-2 TRBV6-5 TRBD2 NA TGTGCCAGCAGTCGGGGGAGGGCCAGGGCCGGGGAGCTGTTTTTT CASSRGRARAGELFF
TRBJ2-1 TRBV6-1 TRBD2 NA TGTGCCAGCAGTGATTTAGTGGGGAGGGCCGTCAATGAGCAGTTCTTC CASSDLVGRAVNEQFF
TRBJ1-2 TRBV6-1 NA NA TGTGCCAGCAGTGATACCCCAGGGCCCTATGGCTACACCTTC CASSDTPGPYGYTF
TRBJ2-5 TRBV6-1 NA NA TGTGCCAGCAGTGAATCACCCGGGAGTGGATGGGAGACCCAGTACTTC CASSESPGSGWETQYF